Listed below are T cell receptor beta chains from one sample, sequenced in a study of blood T cell repertoires in COVID-19. Sequencing used immunoSEQ multiplex PCR; TCRdb keeps in-frame clones, though not all of them. The table includes tens of thousands of clones, approximately 85% detected once. What was sequenced was peripheral blood. Receptor source: a man older than 75 with active COVID-19. CDR3s include the opening cysteine and the closing phenylalanine or tryptophan. The D gene is left open where the match is weak. For some rows the clone size is stated as once, few or many, or as a class when expanded; others skip it.

abundance	v_gene	j_gene	d_gene	CDR3nt	CDR3aa
-	TRBV15	TRBJ2-5	-	TGTGCCACCTCACTCTCGACTCGGGATACGGCTGAGACCCAGTACTTC	CATSLSTRDTAETQYF
-	TRBV2	TRBJ1-2	-	TGTGCCAGCAGTGAATATCTGGGCCTTAGGGGTGACTATGGCTACACCTTC	CASSEYLGLRGDYGYTF
-	TRBV18	TRBJ1-2	-	TGTGCCAGCGGATCACGGGGGGACTATGGCTACACCTTC	CASGSRGDYGYTF
-	TRBV9	TRBJ2-7	TRBD2	TGTGCCAGCAGCCCAATACTTGGGGGGGACGAGCAGTACTTC	CASSPILGGDEQYF
-	TRBV9	TRBJ2-5	TRBD2	TGTGCCAGCAGCGCAGGGACTAGCGGCAGGGAGACCCAGTACTTC	CASSAGTSGRETQYF
once	TRBV30	TRBJ1-6	-	TGTGCCTGGAGTGTAGGAGGGGTCAATTCACCCCTCCACTTT	CAWSVGGVNSPLHF
-	TRBV28	TRBJ2-7	TRBD1	TGTGCCAGCAGTTCCGGGACAGGGGGCAAATACGAGCAGTACTTC	CASSSGTGGKYEQYF
once	TRBV29-1	TRBJ2-1	TRBD2	TGCAGCGATACGACCAGGGCTAGCGGGGGAGTTGAGCAGTTCTTC	CSDTTRASGGVEQFF
few	TRBV6-2/TRBV6-3	TRBJ2-7	-	TGTGCCAGCAGTCTTATCTCCTACGAGCAGTACTTC	CASSLISYEQYF
once	TRBV11-2	TRBJ2-7	-	TGTGCCAGCAGCTTAGATGTAGCGCGGGGATACTACGAGCAGTACTTC	CASSLDVARGYYEQYF
once	TRBV28	TRBJ2-1	-	TGTGCCAGCAGTGTCATAAGCCTCCCTTTATACAATGAGCAGTTCTTC	CASSVISLPLYNEQFF
few	TRBV19	TRBJ2-3	TRBD2	TGTGCCAGTAGTCCACTAGCGGGGGAGTCAGATACGCAGTATTTT	CASSPLAGESDTQYF
-	TRBV18	TRBJ1-1	-	TGTGCCAGCTCACCACCGTCCCCGGGATCTGAAGCTTTCTTT	CASSPPSPGSEAFF
-	TRBV7-9	TRBJ2-7	TRBD1	TGTGCCAGCAGCTTTGGGACAGGGCGTTACGAGCAGTACTTC	CASSFGTGRYEQYF
-	TRBV9	TRBJ2-7	TRBD2	TGTGCCAGCAGCGTGGGGAGGGGGACTAGAGGACACGAGCAGTACTTC	CASSVGRGTRGHEQYF
-	TRBV6-5	TRBJ2-3	-	TGTGCCAGCAGTTACCCGACTCGACCCACAGATACGCAGTATTTT	CASSYPTRPTDTQYF
-	TRBV9	TRBJ2-2	-	TGTGCCAGCAGCGTTGTGGGGGCCGCCACCGGGGAGCTGTTTTTT	CASSVVGAATGELFF
-	TRBV7-9	TRBJ1-3	-	TGTGCCAGCAGCTTAGAACAGTTTAACACCATATATTTT	CASSLEQFNTIYF
-	TRBV7-9	TRBJ2-2	TRBD2	TGTGCCAGCAGACTAGCGGGGGTGAACACCGGGGAGCTGTTTTTT	CASRLAGVNTGELFF
-	TRBV6-5	TRBJ2-1	-	TGTGCCAGCAGTTACTCGAACAAGGGGAGGCTCCAGTTCTTC	CASSYSNKGRLQFF
-	TRBV7-2	TRBJ2-5	-	TGTGCCAGCAGCAGACAAACCTGGGAGACCCAGTACTTC	CASSRQTWETQYF
-	TRBV29-1	TRBJ2-1	TRBD1	TGCAGCGTTCGACAGGGGGCCAATGAGCAGTTCTTC	CSVRQGANEQFF
-	TRBV3-1/TRBV3-2	TRBJ2-2	-	TGTGCCAGCAGCCCTTGGGGCAGGGGAAACACCGGGGAGCTGTTTTTT	CASSPWGRGNTGELFF
-	TRBV19	TRBJ2-7	TRBD2	TGTGCCAGTAGGGGGGGGTCCGAGCAGTACTTC	CASRGGSEQYF
-	TRBV19	TRBJ1-6	-	TGTGCCAGTAGTCCTAAACAGGCTAACAATTCACCCCTCCACTTT	CASSPKQANNSPLHF
-	TRBV5-1	TRBJ2-5	TRBD2	TGCGCCAGCAGCTCAGGACTAGCGGGGAACCAAGAGACCCAGTACTTC	CASSSGLAGNQETQYF
-	TRBV9	TRBJ2-3	TRBD2	TGTGCCAGCAGCCTCCGACTAGCGGGGTATGATACAGATACGCAGTATTTT	CASSLRLAGYDTDTQYF
few	TRBV15	TRBJ1-2	-	TGTGCCACCAGCAGAGATAGAGAGCGTTACACCTTC	CATSRDRERYTF
-	TRBV7-3	TRBJ2-3	-	TGTGCCATCCGACAGGGACTTAGCACAGATACGCAGTATTTT	CAIRQGLSTDTQYF
-	TRBV5-8	TRBJ2-3	-	TGTGCCAGCAGCTCCGCGTACGCTAGCACATATACGCAGTATTTT	CASSSAYASTYTQYF
-	TRBV7-9	TRBJ2-1	-	TGTGCCAGCAGCTTAGGATGGGGAGGCGGGTACAATGAGCAGTTCTTC	CASSLGWGGGYNEQFF